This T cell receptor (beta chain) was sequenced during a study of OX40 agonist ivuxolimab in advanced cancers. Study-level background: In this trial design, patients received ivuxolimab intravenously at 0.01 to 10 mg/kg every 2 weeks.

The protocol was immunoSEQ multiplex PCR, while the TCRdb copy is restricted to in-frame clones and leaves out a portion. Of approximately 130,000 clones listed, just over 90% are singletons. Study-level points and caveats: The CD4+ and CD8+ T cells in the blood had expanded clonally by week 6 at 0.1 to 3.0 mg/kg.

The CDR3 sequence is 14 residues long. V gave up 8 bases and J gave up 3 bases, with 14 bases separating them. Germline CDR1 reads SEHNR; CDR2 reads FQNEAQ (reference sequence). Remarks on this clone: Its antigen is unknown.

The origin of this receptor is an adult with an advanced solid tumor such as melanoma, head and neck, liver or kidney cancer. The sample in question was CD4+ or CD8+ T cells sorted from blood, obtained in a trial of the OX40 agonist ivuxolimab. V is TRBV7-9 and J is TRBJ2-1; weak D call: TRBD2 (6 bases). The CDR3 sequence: CASPPLANYNEQFF. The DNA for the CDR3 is TGTGCCAGCCCCCCCCTAGCGAACTACAATGAGCAGTTCTTC.